These 11 T cell receptor beta chains originate from one sample sequenced in a study of OX40 agonist ivuxolimab in advanced cancers. Sequencing was performed with immunoSEQ multiplex PCR; in TCRdb, only in-frame clones are kept and a portion is missing. Of roughly 57,000 clones in the sample, about nine tenths were seen once. The sequences come from CD4+ or CD8+ T cells sorted from blood, collected in a trial of the OX40 agonist ivuxolimab. Every receptor here comes from an adult with an advanced solid tumor such as melanoma, head and neck, liver or kidney cancer.

The rearrangement joins TRBV2 to TRBJ2-2; 10 bases align to TRBD1. Losses at the gene ends were 1 base for V and 5 bases for J; bases not matched to a gene: 7. The CDR3 has 17 residues. Germline lookup yields CDR1 SNHLY and CDR2 FYNNEI. In nucleotides, the CDR3 is TGTGCCAGCAGTGAAGTGATTGGGACAGGGGCAACCGGGGAGCTGTTTTTT. Translated: CASSEVIGTGATGELFF.

This clone turned up a few times. The chain employs TRBV5-1 and TRBJ1-3; 10 positions agree with TRBD1. The CDR3 extends over 17 amino acids. With 0 bases clipped from V and 2 bases from J, the junction kept 5 bases outside the gene matches. CDR1 and CDR2 (germline): SGHRS, YFSETQ. This chain's CDR3 is CASSLGFGTGAGNTIYF. The CDR3 coding sequence is TGCGCCAGCAGCTTGGGCTTTGGGACAGGGGCTGGAAACACCATATATTTT. The complete variable domain, with remaining parts taken from reference TRBV5-1 and TRBJ1-3, reads KAGVTQTPRYLIKTRGQQVTLSCSPISGHRSVSWYQQTPGQGLQFLFEYFSETQRNKGNFPGRFSGRQFSNSRSEMNVSTLELGDSALYLCASSLGFGTGAGNTIYFGEGSWLTVV.

This chain joins TRBV27 and TRBJ2-1, with TRBD2 matching 10 bases. The CDR3 covers 19 residues. The ends lost 6 bases at V and 1 base at J; junction bases unmatched: 15. Germline CDR1 is MNHEY and CDR2 is SMNVEV (reference sequence). CDR3 in DNA: TGTGCCAGCAGCCAAAACCCGGGACTAGCGCGACTTTCCTACAATGAGCAGTTCTTC. Protein product: CASSQNPGLARLSYNEQFF.

The J gene is TRBJ2-2, the V gene TRBV10-1; 7 bases line up with TRBD2. The CDR3 contains 15 residues. Germline V gives CDR1 WNHNN, CDR2 SYGVQD (reference sequence). The ends lost 6 bases at V and 2 bases at J; junction bases unmatched: 6. DNA of the CDR3: TGCGCCAGCAGCCCCCGCGGGAGAAACACCGGGGAGCTGTTTTTT. Protein: CASSPRGRNTGELFF.

This clone was counted a single time. The genes are TRBV5-4 and TRBJ1-1, with 8 bases identical to TRBD1. The V gene end was trimmed by 2 bases and the J gene end by 10 bases; junction bases not matched to a gene: 16. Germline V gene data show CDR1 as SGHNT and CDR2 as YYREEE (reference sequence). The CDR3 contains 16 residues. The CDR3 sequence is CASSFWGLQGGMGAFF. CDR3 coding DNA: TGTGCCAGCAGCTTCTGGGGACTACAGGGGGGGATGGGAGCTTTCTTT. Complete variable domain (other parts from reference TRBV5-4 and TRBJ1-1): ETGVTQSPTHLIKTRGQQVTLRCSSQSGHNTVSWYQQALGQGPQFIFQYYREEENGRGNFPPRFSGLQFPNYSSELNVNALELDDSALYLCASSFWGLQGGMGAFFGQGTRLTVV.

The CDR3 loop reads CASSLGSGSNEKLFF. CDR3 coding DNA: TGCGCCAGCAGCTTAGGGTCAGGGTCTAATGAAAAACTGTTTTTT. V gene TRBV5-1 combines with J gene TRBJ1-4; D may be TRBD1 (5 bases). Germline loops: CDR1 SGHRS, CDR2 YFSETQ. This CDR3 has 15 amino acids. Trimming took 2 bases from V and 3 from J, leaving 11 bases between them.

V gene TRBV28 combines with J gene TRBJ2-2; 7 positions agree with TRBD1. The CDR3 totals 15 residues. Per germline, CDR1 MDHEN and CDR2 SYDVKM. V trimming: 6 bases; J trimming: 7 bases; junction bases outside the gene matches: 11. DNA of the CDR3: TGTGCCAGCAGCCCACTGACAGGGTTAGACGGGGAGCTGTTTTTT. Protein product: CASSPLTGLDGELFF.

CDR3: CASSKQVSSYNEQFF. CDR3 bases: TGTGCCAGCAGCAAACAGGTGAGCTCCTACAATGAGCAGTTCTTC. V usage is TRBV11-2 and J usage is TRBJ2-1; D is possibly TRBD1 (5 bases). Germline CDR1 is SGHAT and CDR2 is FQNNGV. The V gene lost 5 bases and the J gene lost 0 bases, with 11 bases spanning the gap. The length of the CDR3 is 15 residues.

The chain recombines TRBV4-2 with TRBJ1-1; no clear D gene. The CDR3 is 14 amino acids. Germline assignment: CDR1 LGHNA and CDR2 YNFKEQ. Trimming removed 4 bases from V and 4 bases from J, with 13 bases in between. This CDR3 is CASSLGHSGTEAFF. The DNA for the CDR3 is TGTGCCAGCAGCCTTGGGCATTCTGGCACTGAAGCTTTCTTT.

The CDR3 loop reads CASSSFTGKDSNQPQHF. The CDR3 DNA reads TGTGCCAGCAGCTCATTTACAGGGAAGGATAGCAATCAGCCCCAGCATTTT. V is TRBV5-6 and J is TRBJ1-5, with TRBD1 as a possible D gene (6 bases). V was cut by 3 bases and J by 0 bases, with 16 bases left in between. This CDR3 is built from 17 residues. The germline V gene has CDR1 SGHDT and CDR2 YYEEEE.

This clone was picked up one time. The chain couples TRBV29-1 to TRBJ2-2; possible D gene TRBD2, 5 bases. The CDR3 consists of 13 residues. Trimming shortened V by 7 bases and J by 4 bases, and 13 bases separated the two germline ends. CDR1 and CDR2 (germline): SQVTM, ANQGSEA. The CDR3 coding sequence is TGCAGCGCCCGAACTAGGGCCACCGGGGAGCTGTTTTTT. It codes for CSARTRATGELFF.